This TCR beta chain stems from a study of blood T cells in healthy people across ages. Broader study findings: With unsorted PBMCs, a conclusive comparison of naive versus antigen-experienced cells was not possible.

Next came a second PCR, run for about 6 to 11 cycles, which used a sample-barcoded 5' primer along with a J-beta primer mix. In TCRdb, the 5' RACE reads were re-called with MiXCR into one record per CDR3 protein. The sample lists about 1,600,000 distinct CDR3 sequences, 42% seen once, with roughly 8.2% in the top ten. The V end was cut by 9 bases, the J end by 7 bases, with 13 bases between. The CDR3 totals 11 residues. Per the germline V gene, CDR1 is MNHNS and CDR2 is SASEGT. Turning to this clonotype: What it binds is unknown.

This sequence joins TRBV6-1 and TRBJ2-7; D might be TRBD1 (7 bases). This receptor was taken from a woman between 18 and 29 years old in good health. The sample consisted of blood. CDR3 nucleotides: TGTGCCAGTATCAGGGGGAGGGAGCAGTACTTC. Its protein product is CASIRGREQYF.